This TCR beta chain was found in a study of multiple sclerosis patients with progressive multifocal leukoencephalopathy. Notes on the study in general: Less diverse TRB repertoires were suggested in most PML patients.

The CDR3 is 15 amino acids. The V gene's germline CDR1 is MNHEY and CDR2 SVGAGI. Trimming at V came to 7 bases and at J to 4 bases, leaving 6 bases not matched to a gene. Documented time point: 12 to 13 months of natalizumab therapy. Longitudinal control samples came from natalizumab-treated multiple sclerosis patients without PML. As regards this clone: Its specificity is not known.

Profiling relied on immunoSEQ multiplex PCR, and the TCRdb table lists in-frame clones only, not all of them. Among 24,000 or so clones, approximately 90% were seen once, and the ten largest hold around 2.5%. This specimen consisted of PBMCs, obtained from a patient treated with natalizumab. The rearrangement links TRBV6-5 to TRBJ2-6, with TRBD1 matching 8 bases. The TCR was taken from a man aged 30 to 45 with multiple sclerosis. The CDR3 coding sequence is TGTGCCAGCACCGGACAGGGACCCGGGGCCAACGTCCTGACTTTC. It is translated as CASTGQGPGANVLTF.